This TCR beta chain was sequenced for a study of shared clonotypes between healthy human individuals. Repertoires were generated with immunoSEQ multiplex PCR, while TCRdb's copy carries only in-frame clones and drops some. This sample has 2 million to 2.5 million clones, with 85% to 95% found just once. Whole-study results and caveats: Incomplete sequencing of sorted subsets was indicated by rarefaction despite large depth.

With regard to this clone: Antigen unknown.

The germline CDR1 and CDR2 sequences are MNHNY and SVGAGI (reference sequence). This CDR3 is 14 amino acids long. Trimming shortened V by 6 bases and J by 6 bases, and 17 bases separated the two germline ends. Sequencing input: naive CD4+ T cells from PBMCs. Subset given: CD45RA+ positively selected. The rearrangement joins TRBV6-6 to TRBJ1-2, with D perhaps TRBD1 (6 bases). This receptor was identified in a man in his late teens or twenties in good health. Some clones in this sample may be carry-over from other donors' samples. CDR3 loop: CASSPRGALDGYTF. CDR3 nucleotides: TGTGCCAGCAGCCCCCGGGGGGCCCTGGATGGCTACACCTTC.